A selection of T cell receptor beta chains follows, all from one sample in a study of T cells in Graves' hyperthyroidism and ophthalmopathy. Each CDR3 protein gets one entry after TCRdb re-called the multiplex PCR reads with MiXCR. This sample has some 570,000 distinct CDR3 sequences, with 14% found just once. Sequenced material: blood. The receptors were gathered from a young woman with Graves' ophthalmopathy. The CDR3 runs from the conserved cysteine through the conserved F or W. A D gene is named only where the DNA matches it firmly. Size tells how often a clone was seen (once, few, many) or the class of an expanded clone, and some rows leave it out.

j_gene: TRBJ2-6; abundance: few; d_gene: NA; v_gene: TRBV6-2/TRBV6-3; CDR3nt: TGTGCCAGCAGTCCGTGGATCTCTGGGGCCAACGTCCTGACTTTC; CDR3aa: CASSPWISGANVLTF
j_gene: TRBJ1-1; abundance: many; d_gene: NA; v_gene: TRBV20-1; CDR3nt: TGCAGTGCTAGAGGACGGGGGGGCCGGGGAGCTTTCTTT; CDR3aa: CSARGRGGRGAFF
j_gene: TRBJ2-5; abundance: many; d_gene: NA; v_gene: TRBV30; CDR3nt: TGTGCCTGGAGTGTAGACGCCTTACAAGAGACCCAGTACTTC; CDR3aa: CAWSVDALQETQYF
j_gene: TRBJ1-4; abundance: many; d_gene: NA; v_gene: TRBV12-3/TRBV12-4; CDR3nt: TGTGCCAGCAATACAGGAACAACTAATGAAAAACTGTTTTTT; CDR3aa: CASNTGTTNEKLFF
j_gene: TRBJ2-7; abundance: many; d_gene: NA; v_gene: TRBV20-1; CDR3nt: TGCAGTGCTAGAGATCCAGGGGGGATTATCTACGAGCAGTACTTC; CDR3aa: CSARDPGGIIYEQYF
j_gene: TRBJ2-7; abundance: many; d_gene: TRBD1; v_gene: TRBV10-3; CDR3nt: TGTGCCATCAGTGACCCAGGGACAGGGGACTACGAGCAGTACTTC; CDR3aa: CAISDPGTGDYEQYF
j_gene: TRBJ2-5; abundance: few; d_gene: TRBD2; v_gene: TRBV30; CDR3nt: TGTGCCTGGCGTAGCGGGAGCGGGCAAGAGACCCAGTACTTC; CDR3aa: CAWRSGSGQETQYF
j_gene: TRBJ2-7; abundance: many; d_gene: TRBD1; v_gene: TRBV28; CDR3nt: TGTGCCAGCACAACTACCGGGACAGGGTTCGTCGAGCAGTACTTC; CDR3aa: CASTTTGTGFVEQYF
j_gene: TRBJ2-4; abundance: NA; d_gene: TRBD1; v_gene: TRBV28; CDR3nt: TGTGCCAGCAGGGGACAGGGGGCGGCCAAAAACATTCAGTACTTC; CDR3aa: CASRGQGAAKNIQYF
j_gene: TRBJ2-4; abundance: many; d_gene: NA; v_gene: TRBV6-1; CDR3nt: TGTGCCAGCAGTGAAGCAGGGCAGGACCTACTAGCCAAAAACATTCAGTACTTC; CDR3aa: CASSEAGQDLLAKNIQYF
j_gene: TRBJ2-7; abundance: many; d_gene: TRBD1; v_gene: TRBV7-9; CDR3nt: TGTGCCAGCAGCTTCCCGGGACAGGGGAGTGGGCAGTACTTC; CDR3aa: CASSFPGQGSGQYF
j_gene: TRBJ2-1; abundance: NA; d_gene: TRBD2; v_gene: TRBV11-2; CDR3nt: TGTGCCAGCAGCTACCCGGGACTAGCGGGAAAACGGTCTATCTACAATGAGCAGTTCTTC; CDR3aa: CASSYPGLAGKRSIYNEQFF